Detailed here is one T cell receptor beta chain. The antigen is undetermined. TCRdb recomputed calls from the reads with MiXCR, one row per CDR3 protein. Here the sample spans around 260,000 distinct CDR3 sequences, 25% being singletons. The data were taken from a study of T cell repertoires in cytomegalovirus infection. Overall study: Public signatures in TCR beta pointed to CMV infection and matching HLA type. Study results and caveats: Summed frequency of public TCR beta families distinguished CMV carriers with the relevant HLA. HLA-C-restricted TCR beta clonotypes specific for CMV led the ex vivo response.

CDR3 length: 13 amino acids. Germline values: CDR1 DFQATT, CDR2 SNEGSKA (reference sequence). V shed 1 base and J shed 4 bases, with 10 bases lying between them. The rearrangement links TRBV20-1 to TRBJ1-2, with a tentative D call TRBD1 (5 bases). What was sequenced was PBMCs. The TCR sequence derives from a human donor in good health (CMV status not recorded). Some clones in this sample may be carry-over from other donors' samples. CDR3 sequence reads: CSARVPGSYGYTF. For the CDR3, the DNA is TGCAGTGCTAGAGTCCCAGGGTCCTATGGCTACACCTTC.